This TCR beta chain was identified in a study of CXCR3-negative and CXCR3-positive naive CD8 T cells. The study's findings and limits: Naive cells positive for CXCR3 carried more hydrophobic TRB CDR3s than CXCR3-negative ones.

On this clonotype itself: No antigen is known for it.

The CDR3 runs to 15 residues. Germline assignment: CDR1 SEHNR and CDR2 FQNEAQ (reference sequence). Via 5' RACE with UMI labels, TRB cDNA libraries were prepared. From its re-call of the 5' RACE reads, TCRdb lists each CDR3 protein once, without DNA. The sample has 85,000 to 120,000 distinct CDR3 sequences, and its top ten clones hold 0.38%. Every CD8+ T cell subset underwent triplicate sorting at a few hundred thousand cells apiece. Input material: naive CXCR3+ CD8+ T cells from blood. Specified subset: CD45RO-CCR7+CD27+CD95- naive CD8+ T cells expressing CXCR3 (TNR3+). The sequence came from a human donor in good health. Some clones in this sample may be carry-over from other donors' samples. J is TRBJ1-4 and V is TRBV7-9; the D call of TRBD1 rests on TCRdb alone, since no DNA is present to check it. The CDR3 loop is CASSHTGTVNEKLFF.